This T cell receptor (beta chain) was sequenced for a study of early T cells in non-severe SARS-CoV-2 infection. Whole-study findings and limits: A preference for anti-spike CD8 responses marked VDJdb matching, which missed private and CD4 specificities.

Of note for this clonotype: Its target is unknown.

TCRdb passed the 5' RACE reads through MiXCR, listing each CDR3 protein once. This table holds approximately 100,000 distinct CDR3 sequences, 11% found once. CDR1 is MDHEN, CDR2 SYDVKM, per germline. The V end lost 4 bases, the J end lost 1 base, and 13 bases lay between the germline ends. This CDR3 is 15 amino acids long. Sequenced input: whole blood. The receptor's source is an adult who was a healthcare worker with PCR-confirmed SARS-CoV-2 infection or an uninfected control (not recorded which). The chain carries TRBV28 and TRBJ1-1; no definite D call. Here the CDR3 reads CASSSTRYENTEAFF. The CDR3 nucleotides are TGTGCCAGCAGTTCTACCAGGTACGAGAACACTGAAGCTTTCTTT.